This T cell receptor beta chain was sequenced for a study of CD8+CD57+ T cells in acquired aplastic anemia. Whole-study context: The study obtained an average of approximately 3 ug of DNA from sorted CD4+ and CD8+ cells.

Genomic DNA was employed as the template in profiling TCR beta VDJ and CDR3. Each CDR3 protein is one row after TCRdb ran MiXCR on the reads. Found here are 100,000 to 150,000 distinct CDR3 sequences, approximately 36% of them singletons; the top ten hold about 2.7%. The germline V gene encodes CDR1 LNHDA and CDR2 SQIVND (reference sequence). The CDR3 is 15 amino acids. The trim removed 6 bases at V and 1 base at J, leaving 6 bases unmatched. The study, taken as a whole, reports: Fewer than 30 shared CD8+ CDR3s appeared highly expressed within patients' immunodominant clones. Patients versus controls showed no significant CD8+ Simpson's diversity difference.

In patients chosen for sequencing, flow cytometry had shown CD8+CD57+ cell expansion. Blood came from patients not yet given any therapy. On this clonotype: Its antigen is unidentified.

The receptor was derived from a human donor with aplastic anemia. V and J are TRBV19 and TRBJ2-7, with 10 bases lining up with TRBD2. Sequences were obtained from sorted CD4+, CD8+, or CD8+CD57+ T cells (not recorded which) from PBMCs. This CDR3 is CASRGLAGDSYEQYF. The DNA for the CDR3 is TGTGCCAGTAGGGGTCTAGCGGGAGATTCCTACGAGCAGTACTTC.